Below are 10 T cell receptor beta chains sequenced from a single sample in a study of T cells after yellow fever vaccination. From the 5' RACE reads, TCRdb called clonotypes with MiXCR, one entry per CDR3 protein. The data hold hundreds of thousands of distinct CDR3 sequences, with approximately 12% observed a single time. The source was PBMCs, collected on the day of the yellow fever booster vaccination. The receptors stem from a man in his thirties or forties who received the YFV17D yellow fever vaccine.

The chain combines TRBV7-9 with TRBJ2-5; 8 nucleotides align to TRBD2. After removal of 1 base from V and 3 bases from J, the junction contained 4 bases not matched to a gene. Germline V gives CDR1 SEHNR, CDR2 FQNEAQ (reference sequence). The CDR3 extends over 15 amino acids. As DNA, the CDR3 is TGTGCCAGCAGCTTAGAGAGACTAGCGAAAGAGACCCAGTACTTC. Translated: CASSLERLAKETQYF.

This sequence joins TRBV6-5 and TRBJ2-7; D unresolved. V dropped 7 bases and J dropped 2 bases, with 6 bases sitting between them. Germline CDR1 MNHEY, CDR2 SVGAGI. This CDR3 comprises 11 residues. CDR3 sequence reads: CASIDPYEQYF. CDR3 DNA sequence: TGTGCCAGCATAGACCCCTACGAGCAGTACTTC.

The V call is TRBV7-9, the J call TRBJ2-5, with unresolved D. CDR1 is SEHNR, CDR2 FQNEAQ, per germline (reference sequence). Between the trimmed V and J ends, which lost 8 bases and 5 bases, there was a span of 15 bases. The CDR3 loop spans 13 amino acids. The CDR3 sequence is CASRGLGEETQYF. Here the CDR3 DNA reads TGTGCCAGCCGTGGGCTCGGTGAGGAGACCCAGTACTTC.

This clonotype has a handful of counts. The chain employs TRBV5-1 and TRBJ2-7, with a tentative D call TRBD1 (5 bases). The V end was cut by 4 bases, the J end by 4 bases, with 15 bases between. The germline V gene has CDR1 SGHRS and CDR2 YFSETQ. CDR3 length: 14 amino acids. CDR3 sequence reads: CASSHRQPAYEQYF. Written as DNA, the CDR3 is TGCGCCAGCAGCCACCGACAGCCTGCTTACGAGCAGTACTTC. The full variable domain, completed using reference TRBV5-1 and TRBJ2-7, is KAGVTQTPRYLIKTRGQQVTLSCSPISGHRSVSWYQQTPGQGLQFLFEYFSETQRNKGNFPGRFSGRQFSNSRSEMNVSTLELGDSALYLCASSHRQPAYEQYFGPGTRLTVT.

CDR3 DNA sequence: TGTGCCAGTGAGGGGACTGAAGCTTTCTTT. The encoded protein is CASEGTEAFF. The chain has TRBV11-2 and TRBJ1-1, with D tentatively TRBD1 (5 bases). CDR3 size: 10 residues. Germline CDR1 is SGHAT and CDR2 is FQNNGV. The V end lost 9 bases, the J end lost 5 bases, and 7 bases lay between the germline ends.

In its sample, this clonotype was seen a few times. V and J are TRBV7-8 and TRBJ2-1, with 8 bases lining up with TRBD2. From germline, CDR1 is SGHVS and CDR2 FQNEAQ. The CDR3 has 14 amino acids. The J segment lost 7 bases and the V segment lost 5 bases, leaving 7 bases of the junction unmatched. The DNA for the CDR3 is TGTGCCAGCAGCCCGGGACTAGGAGGGAATGAGCAGTTCTTC. The encoded protein is CASSPGLGGNEQFF.

In its sample, this clonotype was seen a few times. The germline gene is not matched at one end of the junction; a read error may be the cause. The CDR3 DNA reads as TGTGCCAGCAGCGTCACCCCTTCCGACCCCTCCTTC. It is translated as CASSVTPSDPSF. The chain carries TRBV6-2 or TRBV6-3 and TRBJ2-7; D remains ambiguous. This CDR3 contains 12 residues. The germline V gene has CDR1 MNHEY and CDR2 SVGEGT.

The rearrangement links TRBV14 to TRBJ2-1, with D maybe TRBD2 (6 bases). The CDR3 covers 16 residues. Trimming stripped 2 bases from V and 6 bases from J, with 17 bases between. Germline V gene sequence: CDR1 SGHDN, CDR2 FVKESK. CDR3 DNA sequence: TGTGCCAGCAGCCAAAGGCGGGGACTCCGAAGCAATGAGCAGTTCTTC. Protein product: CASSQRRGLRSNEQFF.

V is TRBV20-1 and J is TRBJ2-1; 12 bases are a match to TRBD2. V shed 6 bases and J 6 bases; nucleotides not matched to a gene: 9. CDR3 length: 15 residues. Germline CDR1 is DFQATT and CDR2 is SNEGSKA (reference sequence). The CDR3 loop reads CSARTSGTPGNEQFF. Written as DNA, the CDR3 is TGCAGTGCGCGGACTAGCGGGACCCCTGGCAATGAGCAGTTCTTC.

This clonotype was seen more than once but under ten times. CDR3 in DNA: TGTGCCAGCAGGGGGGACTGGAACACCGGGGAGCTGTTTTTT. Translating it yields CASRGDWNTGELFF. The V gene is TRBV3-1, the J gene TRBJ2-2; possibly TRBD2 for D (6 bases). Germline V gene lookup returns CDR1 LGHDT and CDR2 YNNKEL (reference sequence). V shed 6 bases and J shed 1 base, with 9 bases lying between them. The CDR3 runs to 14 residues.